This T cell receptor beta chain was profiled in a study of T cells in Graves' hyperthyroidism and ophthalmopathy. Study-level information: Blood was drawn when the patient was first diagnosed and still untreated.

Subjects aged 18 to 65 presented with newly diagnosed hyperthyroidism of less than 2 months' duration. Uncontrolled infections, other autoimmune diseases, pregnancy or lactation led to exclusion of patients. CDR3 size: 15 residues. Germline loops: CDR1 SGHDN, CDR2 FVKESK. J was trimmed by 1 base and V by 3 bases; bases with no gene match: 4. This clonotype showed up many times. RNA transcripts gave rise to amplified TCR beta CDR3 regions. The TCR CDR3 was amplified in a first-round RT-PCR using the HTBI primer set. In TCRdb, the multiplex PCR reads were re-called with MiXCR into one record per CDR3 protein. The repertoire holds 350,000 to 400,000 distinct CDR3 sequences, with 15% as singletons.

The rearrangement joins TRBV14 to TRBJ2-3; 7 bases line up with TRBD2. Sequenced input: blood. The sequence came from a woman in her twenties or thirties with Graves' hyperthyroidism. In DNA form, the CDR3 reads TGTGCCAGCAGCCATCTAGCGGACGGCACAGATACGCAGTATTTT. This translates into CASSHLADGTDTQYF.